The 27 T cell receptor beta chains presented below share a single source sample, sequenced in a study. One entry per CDR3 protein, called by TCRdb with MiXCR from the 5' RACE reads. The repertoire holds around 57,000 distinct CDR3 sequences, 25% to 30% seen once, with roughly 3.3% in the top ten. The sequencing sample was made of tumor-infiltrating memory CD4+ T cells sorted from the breast tumor. Subset of the sample: memory CD4+ T cells, CD4+CD45RO+CD25-. The receptors were sampled from a female donor with breast cancer.

To note about this clonotype: The CDR3 end shows no conserved phenylalanine or tryptophan, and so a read error is likely. The rearrangement joins TRBV20-1 to TRBJ1-5; D is possibly TRBD1 (6 bases). The germline V and J ends were trimmed by 6 bases and 6 bases, with 12 bases remaining between them. The V gene's germline CDR1 is DFQATT and CDR2 SNEGSKA (reference sequence). The CDR3 consists of 12 residues. The CDR3 loop is CSAATGFQPQHL. The DNA of the CDR3 is TGCAGTGCCGCGACAGGTTTTCAGCCCCAGCATCTT.

This clonotype was seen a few times. This rearrangement joins TRBV6-6 to TRBJ1-1, with 7 positions matching TRBD1. The CDR3 consists of 14 residues. Germline values: CDR1 MNHNY, CDR2 SVGAGI (reference sequence). The V segment lost 3 bases and the J segment 4 bases; nucleotides outside the gene matches: 5. Here the CDR3 DNA reads TGTGCCAGCAGTTATCGACAGGGCGGCACTGAAGCTTTCTTT. Amino acid sequence: CASSYRQGGTEAFF.

This clonotype was detected ten times or more. This chain's CDR3 is CASSLVQGYGYTF. CDR3 nucleotides: TGTGCCAGCAGCTTAGTACAGGGCTATGGCTACACCTTC. V and J are TRBV7-3 and TRBJ1-2; D is possibly TRBD1 (6 bases). The germline V gene encodes CDR1 SGHTA and CDR2 FQGTGA. This CDR3 comprises 13 residues. Trimming removed 2 bases at V and 4 bases at J, with 8 bases between.

This clonotype has a handful of counts. The chain employs TRBV7-6 and TRBJ2-3; D gene unclear. CDR3 length: 12 residues. V lost 8 bases and J 0 bases, leaving 6 bases between the germline ends. The V gene's germline CDR1 is SGHVS and CDR2 FNYEAQ. The CDR3 loop is CASGSSTDTQYF. The CDR3 DNA is TGTGCCAGCGGATCTAGCACAGATACGCAGTATTTT.

Worth noting for this clonotype: The CDR3 does not close with the conserved phenylalanine or tryptophan, likely indicating a read error. The chain carries TRBV5-1 and TRBJ1-2; a possible D gene is TRBD1 (6 bases). CDR3 length: 14 amino acids. Trimming shortened V by 0 bases and J by 6 bases, and 12 bases separated the two germline ends. Germline CDR1 SGHRS, CDR2 YFSETQ. CDR3 sequence reads: CASSLAGQIDGYTL. Written as DNA, the CDR3 is TGCGCCAGCAGCTTGGCCGGACAGATCGATGGCTACACCCTC.

This clonotype was recorded a few times. CDR3 coding DNA: TGTGCCAGCAGCCAAGACGGGCGGGGTAATCAGCCCCAGCATTTT. Translated: CASSQDGRGNQPQHF. V usage is TRBV3-1 and J usage is TRBJ1-5; no firm D call. The germline gives CDR1 LGHDT, CDR2 YNNKEL (reference sequence). Trimming removed 0 bases from V and 4 bases from J, with 10 bases in between. The CDR3 contains 15 residues.

The chain uses TRBV11-1 and TRBJ1-1, with D perhaps matching TRBD1 (5 bases). Germline CDR1 is SGHAT and CDR2 is FQDESV (reference sequence). The CDR3 totals 13 residues. Trimming cost V 11 bases and J 7 bases, with 20 bases left between them. CDR3 sequence reads: CAWESPWGYEAFF. The CDR3 DNA is TGTGCCTGGGAGTCCCCGTGGGGGTATGAAGCTTTCTTT.

This clonotype rates as medium-sized. The chain is built from TRBV7-9 and TRBJ2-7; 8 bases map to TRBD1. The CDR3 is made up of 15 amino acids. The ends lost 0 bases at V and 2 bases at J; junction bases unmatched: 3. Germline lookup yields CDR1 SEHNR and CDR2 FQNEAQ (reference sequence). The CDR3 nucleotides read TGTGCCAGCAGCTTAGCCGGGACAGGACCCTACGAGCAGTACTTC. Translated, it gives CASSLAGTGPYEQYF.

This clonotype appeared a few times. This rearrangement joins TRBV29-1 to TRBJ2-5; possible D gene TRBD2, 6 bases. CDR1 SQVTM and CDR2 ANQGSEA come from the germline V gene. The CDR3 contains 14 residues. Trimming left V 4 bases short and J 5 bases short, with 17 bases between. This chain's CDR3 is CSVGRDVGRETQYF. For the CDR3, the DNA is TGCAGCGTTGGGAGGGATGTGGGGAGGGAGACCCAGTACTTC.

This clonotype was counted between two and nine times. The rearrangement uses TRBV27 and TRBJ2-1; TRBD2 matches at 9 bases. The V gene end was trimmed by 6 bases and the J gene end by 1 base; junction bases not matched to a gene: 7. CDR1 is MNHEY and CDR2 is SMNVEV in the germline V gene (reference sequence). The CDR3 covers 16 residues. DNA of the CDR3: TGTGCCAGCAGGGGAGCGGGAGGAGAATCCTACAATGAGCAGTTCTTC. This codes for CASRGAGGESYNEQFF.

This sequence joins TRBV29-1 and TRBJ1-5, with D unclear. Trimming left V 4 bases short and J 7 bases short, with 14 bases between. Germline CDR1 SQVTM, CDR2 ANQGSEA. This CDR3 is 13 amino acids long. The CDR3 sequence: CSVGGGNGQPQHF. In nucleotides, the CDR3 is TGCAGCGTTGGTGGAGGGAATGGCCAGCCCCAGCATTTT.

The chain uses TRBV6-5 and TRBJ1-3, with D unclear. Germline CDR1 reads MNHEY; CDR2 reads SVGAGI. Trimming pared 4 bases from V and 1 base from J, leaving 8 bases between. The CDR3 contains 14 residues. CDR3 bases: TGTGCCAGCAGTTTCCGACAATCTGGAAACACCATATATTTT. It is translated as CASSFRQSGNTIYF.

V and J are TRBV10-1 and TRBJ1-6; D is perhaps TRBD1 (5 bases). This CDR3 comprises 13 residues. Trimming took 5 bases from V and 8 from J, leaving 10 bases between them. Germline CDR1 WNHNN, CDR2 SYGVQD (reference sequence). CDR3 region: CASSKEGDSPLHF. CDR3 nucleotide sequence: TGCGCCAGCAGTAAGGAAGGGGATTCACCCCTCCACTTT.

The chain has TRBV4-1 and TRBJ2-2; D gene ambiguous. Trimming pared 1 base from V and 2 bases from J, leaving 14 bases between. Germline V gene data show CDR1 as MGHRA and CDR2 as YSYEKL. This CDR3 spans 17 amino acids. The CDR3, as DNA: TGCGCCAGCAGCCAAGGAAATGCCAGGCGAAACACCGGGGAGCTGTTTTTT. It encodes CASSQGNARRNTGELFF.

The V and J genes are TRBV29-1 and TRBJ2-7; TRBD1 agrees at 8 bases. There are 12 residues in the CDR3. V shed 6 bases and J 5 bases; nucleotides not matched to a gene: 6. CDR1 SQVTM and CDR2 ANQGSEA come from the germline V gene. The CDR3 DNA reads TGCAGCGTCTCCCGGACAGGGAACGAGCAGTACTTC. Amino acids: CSVSRTGNEQYF.

This rearrangement joins TRBV25-1 to TRBJ2-6; D unresolved. Germline V gene data show CDR1 as MGHDK and CDR2 as SYGVNS. This CDR3 has 14 amino acids. Trimming took 3 bases from V and 1 from J, leaving 4 bases between them. CDR3 loop: CASSDASGANVLTF. CDR3 nucleotide sequence: TGTGCCAGCAGTGACGCATCTGGGGCCAACGTCCTGACTTTC.

A few counts support this clonotype. The chain has TRBV7-9 and TRBJ1-1, with a weak D call TRBD1 (6 bases). V was cut by 5 bases and J by 5 bases, with 18 bases left in between. The CDR3 is 15 residues long. Germline V gives CDR1 SEHNR, CDR2 FQNEAQ (reference sequence). CDR3 sequence reads: CASSPFAGASTEAFF. The CDR3 DNA reads TGTGCCAGCAGCCCCTTTGCGGGGGCAAGTACTGAAGCTTTCTTT.

This clonotype came up many times. The gene calls are TRBV29-1 and TRBJ2-2, with a possible D match to TRBD1 (6 bases). There are 16 residues in the CDR3. Trimming stripped 6 bases from V and 2 bases from J, with 19 bases between. From germline, CDR1 is SQVTM and CDR2 ANQGSEA. CDR3 DNA sequence: TGCAGCGTCGACGCCGGTGGGGGCCAAAACACCGGGGAGCTGTTTTTT. Protein product: CSVDAGGGQNTGELFF.

This clonotype was observed a handful of times. The chain has TRBV6-5 and TRBJ2-2; D is undetermined. CDR1 and CDR2 (germline): MNHEY, SVGAGI. The V end lost 0 bases, the J end lost 5 bases, and 13 bases lay between the germline ends. The CDR3 runs 16 residues. This CDR3 is CASSYSISSGTGELFF. CDR3 in DNA: TGTGCCAGCAGTTACTCTATTTCGTCTGGTACCGGGGAGCTGTTTTTT.

This clonotype has a handful of counts. The V and J genes are TRBV29-1 and TRBJ1-5; D unclear. Deletions cut 4 bases from V and 0 bases from J, with 7 bases between. The CDR3 extends over 13 amino acids. Germline loops: CDR1 SQVTM, CDR2 ANQGSEA. CDR3 nucleotides: TGCAGCGTTGCAAGAAGTAGCAATCAGCCCCAGCATTTT. This gives the protein CSVARSSNQPQHF.

In this sample, this clonotype turned up a few times. The chain recombines TRBV19 with TRBJ1-1, with D uncertain. The V end lost 4 bases, the J end lost 1 base, and 10 bases lay between the germline ends. Germline CDR1 reads LNHDA; CDR2 reads SQIVND (reference sequence). This CDR3 contains 14 residues. DNA for the CDR3: TGTGCCAGTAGTAAGACTCACAGGAACACTGAAGCTTTCTTT. Its protein is CASSKTHRNTEAFF. The entire variable domain, with the rest obtained from reference TRBV19 and TRBJ1-1, is as follows: DGGITQSPKYLFRKEGQNVTLSCEQNLNHDAMYWYRQDPGQGLRLIYYSQIVNDFQKGDIAEGYSVSREKKESFPLTVTSAQKNPTAFYLCASSKTHRNTEAFFGQGTRLTVV.

This clonotype turned up a few times. This chain uses TRBV28 with TRBJ2-6; no definite D call. Germline V lookup: CDR1 MDHEN, CDR2 SYDVKM. The CDR3 has 17 amino acids. V lost 7 bases, J lost 1 base, and 17 bases lay in between. The CDR3 DNA reads as TGTGCCAGCACCCCGGCCCACCTAGGGTCTGGGGCCAACGTCCTGACTTTC. This sequence encodes CASTPAHLGSGANVLTF.

A few counts support this clonotype. This sequence joins TRBV29-1 and TRBJ1-3; D gene uncertain. Germline V gene lookup returns CDR1 SQVTM and CDR2 ANQGSEA. V shed 4 bases and J shed 3 bases, with 7 bases lying between them. The CDR3 is 12 amino acids. The CDR3 here is CSVGTDGNTIYF. Written as DNA, the CDR3 is TGCAGCGTTGGAACAGATGGAAACACCATATATTTT.

This clonotype was counted only a few times. The chain links TRBV7-2 to TRBJ2-3, with 8 bases aligning to TRBD1. J gave up 7 bases and V 10 bases, and 10 bases lay outside the gene matches. Germline V gene sequence: CDR1 SGHTA, CDR2 FQGNSA. The CDR3 covers 13 residues. CDR3 residues: CAISLQGGNTQYF. The CDR3 DNA sequence: TGTGCCATTTCGTTACAGGGGGGTAATACGCAGTATTTT.

This clonotype has a handful of counts. V usage is TRBV12-3 or TRBV12-4 and J usage is TRBJ1-2; possible D gene TRBD1, 6 bases. Trimming stripped 3 bases from V and 8 bases from J, with 13 bases between. The CDR3 has 13 amino acids. DNA for the CDR3: TGTGCCAGCAGTTTCGCAGGGGCAATCGGCTACACCTTC. Encoded protein: CASSFAGAIGYTF.

V gene TRBV7-2 combines with J gene TRBJ2-1, with D uncertain. Trimming removed 6 bases from V and 0 bases from J, with 18 bases in between. The CDR3 runs to 17 residues. Germline CDR1 is SGHTA and CDR2 is FQGNSA. Here the CDR3 reads CASRPSLADTSYNEQFF. The CDR3 nucleotides are TGTGCCAGCAGACCTTCTTTGGCGGATACCTCCTACAATGAGCAGTTCTTC.

The chain carries TRBV6-2 or TRBV6-3 and TRBJ1-1; D is undetermined. With 6 bases removed from V and 5 bases from J, the gap between germline ends came to 13 bases. Germline loops: CDR1 MNHEY, CDR2 SVGEGT. The CDR3 runs 13 residues. The CDR3 reads CASSPPLLTEAFF. CDR3 nucleotide sequence: TGTGCCAGCAGCCCACCGCTTCTAACTGAAGCTTTCTTT.